A single sample is the source of the 14 T cell receptor beta chains below, sequenced in a study of T cell responses to AZD1222 COVID-19 vaccine. Measured with immunoSEQ multiplex PCR; TCRdb has only the in-frame clones, and not every one. The sample lists 98,000 or so clones; roughly 86% were seen once. This specimen consisted of peripheral blood, obtained 28 days after the second dose of the MenACWY control vaccine. The receptor source for this set is an adult who received the MenACWY meningococcal vaccine as a control.

The gene calls are TRBV7-6 and TRBJ2-7; no clear D. The germline V gene has CDR1 SGHVS and CDR2 FNYEAQ. This CDR3 is built from 15 residues. V was trimmed by 0 bases and J by 2 bases, leaving 11 bases between them. The CDR3 loop reads CASSLAGSQTYEQYF. The DNA of the CDR3 is TGTGCCAGCAGCTTAGCCGGGTCCCAAACCTACGAGCAGTACTTC.

The rearrangement links TRBV19 to TRBJ2-5; the D is unclear. V lost 9 bases and J lost 0, with 14 bases in between. CDR3 length: 14 residues. From germline, CDR1 is LNHDA and CDR2 SQIVND (reference sequence). CDR3 sequence: CASKRAVYQETQYF. The CDR3 DNA is TGTGCCAGCAAAAGGGCGGTATACCAAGAGACCCAGTACTTC.

V usage is TRBV5-4 and J usage is TRBJ2-7, with D uncertain. The CDR3 runs to 12 residues. CDR1 is SGHNT and CDR2 is YYREEE in the germline V gene (reference sequence). The ends were cut back, 0 bases at V and 5 bases at J, with 6 bases in the middle. The chain's CDR3 is CASSLEQNEQYF. The CDR3 DNA reads as TGTGCCAGCAGCTTGGAACAGAACGAGCAGTACTTC.

The gene calls are TRBV7-2 and TRBJ1-3; TRBD1 matches 8 bases. The V and J ends lost 4 bases and 4 bases, in that order; junction bases with no gene match: 6. This CDR3 has 15 residues. In germline, CDR1 is SGHTA, CDR2 FQGNSA. The CDR3 loop reads CASSSDRGPGNTIYF. The CDR3 nucleotides read TGTGCCAGCAGCTCCGACAGGGGACCCGGAAACACCATATATTTT.

The V gene is TRBV5-6, the J gene TRBJ1-2; D not certain. The CDR3 contains 11 residues. Germline assignment: CDR1 SGHDT and CDR2 YYEEEE. Trimming removed 4 bases from V and 3 bases from J, with 4 bases in between. Here the CDR3 DNA reads TGTGCCAGCAGCCGGGACTATGGCTACACCTTC. This codes for CASSRDYGYTF.

The gene calls are TRBV5-6 and TRBJ2-3; TRBD1 might be the D (6 bases). The V gene's germline CDR1 is SGHDT and CDR2 YYEEEE. The CDR3 length is 14 residues. V was pared by 0 bases and J by 6 bases, with 11 bases between. CDR3 sequence: CASSLDRDGDTQYF. The CDR3 nucleotides are TGTGCCAGCAGCTTGGACAGGGATGGGGATACGCAGTATTTT.

This rearrangement joins TRBV15 to TRBJ2-1; 7 bases are a match to TRBD1. The V gene end was trimmed by 7 bases and the J gene end by 7 bases; junction bases not matched to a gene: 16. CDR1 is LNHNV, CDR2 YYDKDF, per germline (reference sequence). The CDR3 runs to 16 residues. The CDR3 loop reads CATINSPGTAKNEQFF. The CDR3 DNA sequence: TGTGCCACCATCAACTCTCCCGGGACAGCAAAGAATGAGCAGTTCTTC.

Here the CDR3 DNA reads TGTGCCAGCAGCTCCTGGACACCCGGGACCTCTGGGGCCAACGTCCTGACTTTC. This encodes CASSSWTPGTSGANVLTF. J is TRBJ2-6 and V is TRBV5-8, with D possibly called TRBD1 or TRBD2 (5 bases each). The V end lost 3 bases, the J end lost 0 bases, and 16 bases lay between the germline ends. Germline CDR1 and CDR2: SGHTS and YDEGEE. The CDR3 loop spans 18 amino acids.

This clone was seen once. The rearrangement uses TRBV7-2 and TRBJ1-1, with D tentatively TRBD1 (5 bases). Germline CDR1 and CDR2: SGHTA and FQGNSA. CDR3 length: 17 amino acids. V lost 1 base and J lost 3, with 18 bases in between. CDR3 region: CASSLGHRSVGDTEAFF. CDR3 in DNA: TGTGCCAGCAGCTTAGGACATAGGTCCGTGGGGGACACTGAAGCTTTCTTT.

This clone has a single count. V is TRBV7-2 and J is TRBJ2-5; TRBD1 might be the D (6 bases). The germline gives CDR1 SGHTA, CDR2 FQGNSA. The V and J ends lost 4 bases and 1 base respectively, with 10 bases between them. The CDR3 has 14 residues. CDR3 sequence (DNA): TGTGCCAGCAGCTGGGGGACACCCCAAGAGACCCAGTACTTC. Protein sequence: CASSWGTPQETQYF. Full variable domain (rest looked up from reference TRBV7-2 and TRBJ2-5): GAGVSQSPSNKVTEKGKDVELRCDPISGHTALYWYRQSLGQGLEFLIYFQGNSAPDKSGLPSDRFSAERTGGSVSTLTIQRTQQEDSAVYLCASSWGTPQETQYFGPGTRLLVL.

This sequence joins TRBV4-2 and TRBJ2-7; 7 nucleotides agree with TRBD1. The germline V gene has CDR1 LGHNA and CDR2 YNFKEQ. Trimming took 0 bases from V and 3 from J; bases not matched to a gene: 5. This CDR3 region has 15 residues. The CDR3 bases are TGTGCCAGCAGCCAAGAGACGGGACAGAACTACGAGCAGTACTTC. This translates into CASSQETGQNYEQYF.

This clone was observed a few times. The CDR3 DNA is TGTGCCAGTAGTATAAGACAGGGCCCTCAGCCCCAGCATTTT. It encodes CASSIRQGPQPQHF. This rearrangement joins TRBV19 to TRBJ1-5; 7 bases line up with TRBD1. Germline CDR1 and CDR2: LNHDA and SQIVND (reference sequence). V lost 2 bases and J lost 6; bases outside the gene matches: 4. The length of the CDR3 is 14 residues.

This clone was recorded only once. The chain recombines TRBV5-1 with TRBJ2-1, with a tentative D call TRBD2 (5 bases). The CDR3 is made up of 16 amino acids. The germline CDR1 and CDR2 sequences are SGHRS and YFSETQ. V lost 0 bases and J 8 bases, leaving 18 bases between the germline ends. The CDR3 DNA sequence: TGCGCCAGCAGCTTGGAGGGAGTCTCCACGGGCGATGAGCAGTTCTTC. Amino acid sequence: CASSLEGVSTGDEQFF.

The chain couples TRBV10-3 to TRBJ1-3; D remains ambiguous. Germline V gene lookup returns CDR1 ENHRY and CDR2 SYGVKD. The CDR3 extends over 15 amino acids. Between the trimmed V and J ends, which lost 4 bases and 0 bases, there was a span of 10 bases. The CDR3 here is CAISGAGDSGNTIYF. The CDR3 region has the DNA TGTGCCATCAGTGGGGCCGGAGACTCTGGAAACACCATATATTTT.